Reported below is one T cell receptor beta chain. Original processing notes: Amplification of reference gene primers provided the estimated nucleated cell counts. Clones were read by immunoSEQ multiplex PCR, and TCRdb kept only the in-frame ones, dropping some. V and J calls and clone size are as listed in that table; D and trimming were resolved from the DNA. This table has about 150,000 clones, more than 75% appearing once. This record comes from a study of blood T cell repertoires in COVID-19. CDR1 and CDR2 from the germline V gene are MNHEY and SVGAGI. This CDR3 has 14 amino acids. The J segment lost 6 bases and the V segment lost 5 bases, leaving 7 bases of the junction unmatched.

Source material: peripheral blood. This clonotype was sampled from a man aged 80 or over with acute or convalescent COVID-19. V and J are TRBV6-5 and TRBJ2-7; 10 bases map to TRBD2. The CDR3 coding sequence is TGTGCCAGCAGTCGTCTAGCGGGAGTATCCGAGCAGTACTTC. The encoded protein is CASSRLAGVSEQYF.